This TCR beta chain was obtained from a study of blood T cell repertoires in COVID-19. Turning to the study itself: Some COVID-19 samples were acute and others convalescent; all came from the United States, Italy and Spain. Nucleic acid was either cDNA or gDNA, and it came from T cells, B-cell-depleted T cells, or PBMCs.

Germline V CDR1 and CDR2: SNHLY, FYNNEI. CDR3 length: 14 amino acids. Unmatched junction bases numbered 2, after V lost 4 bases and J lost 5 bases. The authors' processing: Reference gene primer amplification gave nucleated cell count estimates. Clones were read by immunoSEQ multiplex PCR, and TCRdb kept only the in-frame ones, dropping some. The V and J calls and the clone size are those of that table, but D and trimming were determined from the DNA. The table shows more than 11,000 clones, with over 80% occurring only once. This sequence joins TRBV2 and TRBJ2-1; 10 bases are shared with TRBD2. This receptor was obtained from a man aged 40-49 years with active or convalescent COVID-19. The sequenced material came from peripheral blood. CDR3 in DNA: TGTGCCAGCAGTGTAGCGGGGGGAAACAATGAGCAGTTCTTC. Translating gives CASSVAGGNNEQFF.